These 20 T cell receptor beta chains came from one sample sequenced in a study of breast tumors, draining lymph nodes, adjacent tissues. TCRdb reprocessed the multiplex PCR reads with MiXCR, giving one entry per CDR3 protein. The sample includes more than 10,000 distinct CDR3 sequences, 55% to 75% of them seen just once. Sequencing used tumor-adjacent breast tissue. These receptors all stem from a female donor with breast cancer. Some clones in this sample may be carry-over from other donors' samples.

The V gene is TRBV20-1, the J gene TRBJ2-3; 7 bases are shared with TRBD1. V shed 3 bases, J shed 2 bases, and the junction held 5 bases outside the gene matches. The CDR3 has 14 residues. In germline, CDR1 is DFQATT, CDR2 SNEGSKA (reference sequence). The DNA of the CDR3 is TGCAGTGCTAGCCGGGACAGCAACACAGATACGCAGTATTTT. It translates to CSASRDSNTDTQYF.

By share of the sample, this clonotype is medium-sized (0.01 to 0.1%). This CDR3 reads CASSGQQGAVYGYTF. CDR3 bases: TGTGCCAGCAGTGGTCAACAGGGGGCAGTCTATGGCTACACCTTC. V and J are TRBV2 and TRBJ1-2; 9 bases agree with TRBD1. The germline V gene has CDR1 SNHLY and CDR2 FYNNEI. V shed 4 bases and J 4 bases; nucleotides not matched to a gene: 7. The CDR3 length is 15 residues.

The V and J genes are TRBV11-2 and TRBJ2-7, with D tentatively TRBD2 (6 bases). Germline V gene data show CDR1 as SGHAT and CDR2 as FQNNGV. V was clipped by 4 bases and J by 4 bases, with 20 bases between them. This CDR3 is 16 amino acids long. This chain's CDR3 is CASSYGGATVRYEQYF. The CDR3 DNA is TGTGCCAGCAGCTATGGAGGGGCCACTGTCAGATACGAGCAGTACTTC.

The genes are TRBV2 and TRBJ2-1; D possibly matches TRBD1 or TRBD2 (5 bases each). The CDR3 runs 15 residues. Germline loops: CDR1 SNHLY, CDR2 FYNNEI. Trimming left V 8 bases short and J 3 bases short, with 17 bases between. The CDR3 is CASGFPTRGYNEQFF. DNA of the CDR3: TGTGCCAGCGGATTTCCTACTAGGGGCTACAATGAGCAGTTCTTC.

This chain uses TRBV7-8 with TRBJ2-3; weak D call: TRBD1 (6 bases). CDR3 length: 16 amino acids. V was trimmed by 0 bases and J by 0 bases, leaving 10 bases between them. The germline gives CDR1 SGHVS, CDR2 FQNEAQ. The CDR3 region has the DNA TGTGCCAGCAGCTTAGCCGGACAGAGAAGCACAGATACGCAGTATTTT. Translating gives CASSLAGQRSTDTQYF.

This clonotype was seen a few times. J is TRBJ2-3 and V is TRBV12-3 or TRBV12-4; 9 nucleotides match TRBD1. The V gene end was trimmed by 3 bases and the J gene end by 6 bases; junction bases not matched to a gene: 4. The CDR3 loop spans 14 amino acids. CDR3 bases: TGTGCCAGCAGTTTGGGGACAGGGTCCGATACGCAGTATTTT. Its translation is CASSLGTGSDTQYF.

The genes are TRBV24-1 and TRBJ2-5; D uncertain. Trimming shortened V by 3 bases and J by 7 bases, and 14 bases separated the two germline ends. Germline assignment: CDR1 KGHDR and CDR2 SFDVKD. The CDR3 is 14 amino acids. As DNA, the CDR3 is TGTGCCACCAGTGATCGGAGTGATTCGTGGACCCAGTACTTC. This translates into CATSDRSDSWTQYF.

In this sample, this clonotype turned up many times. J is TRBJ2-3 and V is TRBV16; weak D call: TRBD1 (6 bases). CDR3 length: 17 residues. Germline loops: CDR1 KGHSY, CDR2 FQNENV. The V end lost 1 base, the J end lost 0 bases, and 14 bases lay between the germline ends. The CDR3 DNA is TGTGCCAGCAGCCAATACCGACAGGCAGCTAGCACAGATACGCAGTATTTT. This sequence encodes CASSQYRQAASTDTQYF.

This clonotype is medium-sized by share. The V and J genes are TRBV2 and TRBJ2-6, with D hard to call. V lost 10 bases, J lost 5 bases, and 9 bases lay in between. Germline V CDR1 and CDR2: SNHLY, FYNNEI. The CDR3 covers 12 residues. Here the CDR3 reads CATGPWANVLTF. CDR3 bases: TGTGCCACCGGCCCTTGGGCCAACGTCCTGACTTTC.

The CDR3 sequence: CASSYFGLAGYNEQFF. CDR3 DNA sequence: TGTGCCAGCAGTTACTTTGGACTAGCGGGCTACAATGAGCAGTTCTTC. The gene calls are TRBV6-5 and TRBJ2-1, with 11 nucleotides matching TRBD2. CDR3 size: 16 residues. J was trimmed by 3 bases and V by 1 base; bases with no gene match: 2. The V gene's germline CDR1 is MNHEY and CDR2 SVGAGI.

The chain joins TRBV19 to TRBJ1-2, with D perhaps matching TRBD1 (5 bases). The CDR3 loop spans 15 amino acids. Germline V lookup: CDR1 LNHDA, CDR2 SQIVND (reference sequence). V gave up 3 bases and J gave up 4 bases, with 15 bases separating them. CDR3 protein: CASSIKEKGRYGYTF. CDR3 nucleotides: TGTGCCAGTAGTATTAAGGAAAAGGGGCGCTATGGCTACACCTTC.

This clonotype is labeled medium-sized. The chain links TRBV19 to TRBJ2-7; 8 nucleotides align to TRBD2. Unmatched junction bases numbered 10, after V lost 10 bases and J lost 2 bases. Per the germline V gene, CDR1 is LNHDA and CDR2 is SQIVND (reference sequence). The CDR3 is 14 residues long. CDR3 sequence: CATELAGGTYEQYF. The CDR3 DNA sequence: TGTGCCACCGAGTTGGCGGGAGGCACCTACGAGCAGTACTTC.

The chain has TRBV7-3 and TRBJ2-5, with D unclear. Trimming removed 1 base at V and 1 base at J, with 13 bases between. CDR1 and CDR2 (germline): SGHTA, FQGTGA. This CDR3 has 16 residues. DNA for the CDR3: TGTGCCAGCAGCTTAAGAGGCGGATTGCCCCAAGAGACCCAGTACTTC. Its protein is CASSLRGGLPQETQYF.

For this clonotype: The CDR3 carries no conserved terminal phenylalanine or tryptophan, so it likely arises from a read error. The V gene is TRBV7-3, the J gene TRBJ1-2; perhaps TRBD1 as D (6 bases). The CDR3 length is 12 residues. The germline CDR1 and CDR2 sequences are SGHTA and FQGTGA. V was clipped by 1 base and J by 8 bases, with 8 bases between them. The CDR3 DNA reads as TGTGCCAGCAGCTTAAGAGGGGGGGGCTACACCCTC. Translating it yields CASSLRGGGYTL.

This clonotype was recorded once. The junction departs from germline at one end; a sequencing error may be responsible. The chain uses TRBV7-9 and TRBJ2-7; no definite D call. CDR1 is SEHNR and CDR2 is FQNEAQ in the germline V gene (reference sequence). The CDR3 covers 13 residues. CDR3 loop: CASSLTDFYEQYF. The DNA of the CDR3 is TGTGCTAGCAGCTTAACCGATTTCTACGAGCAGTACTTC.

This clonotype is medium-sized by share. The rearrangement uses TRBV5-1 and TRBJ2-3; possible D gene TRBD2, 6 bases. There are 16 residues in the CDR3. V was trimmed by 0 bases and J by 4 bases, leaving 15 bases between them. Germline CDR1 SGHRS, CDR2 YFSETQ. This CDR3 is CASSLAGGAGADTQYF. In DNA form, the CDR3 reads TGCGCCAGCAGCTTGGCCGGAGGGGCTGGGGCAGATACGCAGTATTTT.

This sequence joins TRBV5-6 and TRBJ1-2; a weak D match, TRBD1 (5 bases). CDR3 length: 15 amino acids. V was pared by 3 bases and J by 8 bases, with 20 bases between. Germline V gives CDR1 SGHDT, CDR2 YYEEEE. As DNA, the CDR3 is TGTGCCAGCAGCTCCGGGGGGGGAGGGGTACTGGGCTACACCTTC. Its protein product is CASSSGGGGVLGYTF. Using reference TRBV5-6 and TRBJ1-2 for the parts outside the CDR3, the full variable domain is DAGVTQSPTHLIKTRGQQVTLRCSPKSGHDTVSWYQQALGQGPQFIFQYYEEEERQRGNFPDRFSGHQFPNYSSELNVNALLLGDSALYLCASSSGGGGVLGYTFGSGTRLTVV.

This clonotype was counted ten times or more. The chain carries TRBV6-1 and TRBJ2-7; 8 nucleotides align to TRBD1. Germline V lookup: CDR1 MNHNS, CDR2 SASEGT. The CDR3 loop spans 14 amino acids. Losses at the gene ends were 10 bases for V and 2 bases for J; bases not matched to a gene: 10. The chain's CDR3 is CATAGGHTTYEQYF. DNA for the CDR3: TGTGCCACCGCAGGGGGCCACACAACCTACGAGCAGTACTTC.

The CDR3 region has the DNA TGTGCCAGCAGTCCTAACCCGGGACAGGGAAGAAGGTCCTACAATGAGCAGTTCTTC. It translates to CASSPNPGQGRRSYNEQFF. The chain links TRBV25-1 to TRBJ2-1, with 9 bases aligning to TRBD1. The CDR3 runs to 19 residues. Germline assignment: CDR1 MGHDK and CDR2 SYGVNS. With 5 bases clipped from V and 1 base from J, the junction kept 15 bases outside the gene matches. Looking up the rest from reference TRBV25-1 and TRBJ2-1 gives the full variable domain: EADIYQTPRYLVIGTGKKITLECSQTMGHDKMYWYQQDPGMELHLIHYSYGVNSTEKGDLSSESTVSRIRTEHFPLTLESARPSHTSQYLCASSPNPGQGRRSYNEQFFGPGTRLTVL.

The chain is built from TRBV5-8 and TRBJ1-2, with D possibly matching TRBD1 (6 bases). The CDR3 is 13 amino acids. V gave up 4 bases and J gave up 4 bases, with 11 bases separating them. Germline V lookup: CDR1 SGHTS, CDR2 YDEGEE. CDR3 loop: CASSPGTPYGYTF. The CDR3 coding sequence is TGTGCCAGCAGCCCCGGGACACCCTATGGCTACACCTTC.